This TCR beta chain was identified during a study of cytomegalovirus exposure and HLA in healthy donors. General study points: Roughly uniform depth of sequencing across donors was assumed in presence/absence analyses. Accurate HLA-A and HLA-B prediction from TCR beta sequences was reported for most subjects.

A multiplex PCR was run with 60 Vbeta primers and 13 Jbeta primers. Measured with immunoSEQ multiplex PCR; TCRdb has only the in-frame clones, and not every one. The repertoire holds 210,000 or so clones, with roughly 80% as singletons. For this clone: The antigen remains undetermined.

With 1 base removed from V and 1 base from J, the gap between germline ends came to 7 bases. Germline V CDR1 and CDR2: LNHNV, YYDKDF (reference sequence). The CDR3 spans 14 residues. Sequenced: PBMCs. The sequence came from a man in his forties in good health and CMV-seronegative. This chain connects TRBV15 to TRBJ2-5, with D perhaps matching TRBD1 (5 bases). The CDR3 sequence is CATSRVGLQETQYF. The CDR3 DNA reads as TGTGCCACCAGCAGAGTGGGGCTCCAAGAGACCCAGTACTTC.